This TCR beta chain was documented in a study of cytomegalovirus exposure and HLA in healthy donors (dated by TCRdb to the late 2010s). For context, the study as a whole: An earlier analysis of 587 of the donors reported 276 Gb of sequence data and around 100 million unique TCR beta sequences obtained from around 190 million T cells. About 310 gigabases of sequencing data and tens of millions of unique TCR sequences were included in an early release covering 550 to 650 HLA-typed donors. Among the roughly 400 genotyped donors, approximately 82% belonged to the genetic ancestry cluster associated with self-reported Caucasian donors. The aim of the study was to test whether cataloging public T cell receptors could identify signatures of past pathogen exposure. The study used immunosequencing to profile the T cell repertoires of around 600 subjects and linked those repertoires to cytomegalovirus serostatus. A separate validation cohort of roughly 130 different subjects was used in addition to the 666-subject first cohort. The study combined high-throughput TCR immunosequencing, statistical association of individual TCRs with disease status, and machine learning to predict cytomegalovirus infection status. A later analysis re-examined previously published TCR beta repertoires from about 670 donors and added high-resolution HLA genotyping to investigate patterns of TCR occurrence. In the later analysis, no new phenotypic data were used to find candidate immune exposures; instead, reliance was placed on TCR beta sequences and their occurrence across donors. An earlier analysis of roughly 600 of the donors used high-throughput TCR beta sequencing to judge whether each TCR beta V gene segment behaved as functional or pseudogenic. Donor age, sex, ethnicity and CMV serostatus were collected together with the repertoire data. In a later genetic analysis, genome-wide SNP genotypes for about 55% of the roughly 700 donors were used, and that subset was treated as a discovery cohort. All discovery cohort repertoires had been generated on a single sequencing platform. Class I and class II HLA loci were covered by the typing at four-digit resolution. Typing coverage differed by locus: A, B, C, DRB1 and DQB1 were typed in roughly 620-640 donors, DQA1 in 500 to 550, DPA1 in approximately 610, and DPB1 in 472. Roughly five DR-DQ haplotypes were handled as single units for association and clustering because linkage in the cohort was strong. Among 300 to 500 genotyped donors of the cohort, an average of around 250,000 unique TCR beta nucleotide sequences was sequenced per donor, of which roughly 17% were non-productive. Broader findings and caveats from the paper: Presence/absence analyses assumed roughly uniform sequencing depth across donors, an assumption that may not hold. Three of the identified cytomegalovirus-associated TCR beta chains were confirmed in vitro to be specific for cytomegalovirus antigens. Most CMV-associated TCR beta chains appeared to be HLA-restricted in a later analysis, and the HLA associations seemed to be driven largely by CMV exposure. When HLA alleles, especially DR and DQ, strongly co-occurred, TCR associations were difficult to assign to individual alleles. Because the 87-base-pair reads could not distinguish some IMGT-functional V segments, including TRBV6-2 and TRBV6-3, those segments were excluded. An association between a missense DCLRE1C variant and V-gene and J-gene trimming of TCR beta chains was found in a later genetic analysis and replicated in an independent cohort. Linkage disequilibrium might explain the correlated functional status among segregating V segments, but an unknown experimental factor could not be excluded. A later genetic analysis reported fewer N-insertions in productive TCRs among donors in an Asian-associated ancestry cluster than the roughly 670-donor mean. A later analysis reported that several top co-occurrence clusters appeared linked to parvovirus B19, influenza, CMV and Epstein-Barr virus. The study gave a list of under 200 TCR beta chains associated with cytomegalovirus. The cohort was sequenced for TCR beta chains only, and without alpha or paired-chain data the features that could be detected were limited. Compared with equally common non-associated chains, HLA-associated TCR beta chains in a later analysis were more clonally expanded and had lower generation probabilities. Because HLA typing was unavailable for some donors at each locus, only the typed subset was used in association tests. A later analysis associated around 16,000 TCR beta sequences with specific HLA alleles at a false discovery rate of 0.05. In a later analysis, TCR association rates were found to vary across HLA loci, with the most associated TCRs seen for DRB1 alleles and the fewest for HLA-C alleles. The classifier was reported to diagnose cytomegalovirus status with high specificity and sensitivity in both the original and validation cohorts. A further reported finding was that TCR beta sequences accurately predicted the HLA-A and HLA-B alleles for most subjects in the first cohort. Across donors, most TCR sequences were observed very rarely, whereas some public TCRs were present in many individuals. Because counts were too low, some 16 rarely observed V segments, including chromosome 9 orphons, were excluded from the earlier analysis of several hundred of the donors. CMV serostatus was the only immune exposure information available for the cohort. It was suggested by the authors that the approach could potentially be generalized to other disease states and immunological phenotypes. A cluster of highly shared sequence variants was judged likely to be a technical artifact of the sequencing pipeline. An earlier analysis of several hundred of the donors showed that most TCR beta V segments appeared in productive rearrangements either about 87% or about 30% of the time, which broadly matched IMGT annotations.

The germline V gene yields LGHNA for CDR1 and YSLEER for CDR2. From the cysteine up to the phenylalanine, the CDR3 has a length of 15 residues. The only DNA kept is the CDR3, 45 bases in frame from the first base. V gives up 0 bases and J gives up 4 bases, and the segment between their germline ends measures 12 bases. In this sample, this clone turned up a few times. Its antigen remains unidentified. Base qualities are not at hand, and no much larger clone is one base apart. The method was the immunoSEQ multiplex PCR assay. A mixture of 60 forward primers for TCR Vbeta segments and 13 reverse primers for TCR Jbeta segments was used in the multiplex PCR. Amplification of the CDR3 region of rearranged TCR beta genes was performed with a multiplex PCR assay on genomic DNA. On the Illumina HiSeq System, the amplified TCR beta libraries were sequenced as 87-base-pair reads. The study's own analysis went as follows. Across the 500 to 850 repertoires, a later analysis counted around 80 million unique TCR beta chains, 9.5 million to 13 million of which were shared by at least two donors. A nearest-neighbor algorithm error-corrected the raw reads and collapsed the reads into unique sequences, merging closely related sequences to remove PCR and sequencing errors. Alignment of CDR3 sequences to IMGT reference sequences was used to assign V, D and J gene segments. For a sequence to be retained, a match of at least six nucleotides to both a V gene segment and a J gene segment was required. A rearrangement was called productive if the CDR3 had no stop codons and remained in frame with V and J, and every other rearrangement was called non-productive. CDR3 was defined by IMGT convention, running from the second conserved V-encoded cysteine to the conserved J-encoded phenylalanine. The earlier analysis of 550 to 650 of the donors excluded any sequence lacking an unambiguous match to a single V gene segment. In an earlier analysis of about 590 of the donors, a V segment was called functional when productive rearrangements were above 56.7%, and segregating when the standard deviation between donors exceeded 5%. To diagnose cytomegalovirus status from the catalog of TCR beta chain sequences, a statistical classification framework was built. In a later analysis, V and J genes were assigned by comparing TCR nucleotide sequences against IMGT/GENE-DB human TR gene sequences. Using the TCRdist pipeline, a later analysis assigned CDR3 sequences along with most-parsimonious VDJ recombination scenarios. In a later analysis, each TCR beta chain was defined by its CDR3 amino acid sequence together with its V-gene family, and reads lacking a unique V-gene family were excluded. In a later analysis, several hundred highly shared, low-generation-probability nucleotide sequences were removed to address suspected cross-contamination and a sequencing artifact. In a later analysis, a clonal expansion index for each public chain was calculated from normalized within-repertoire ranks of inferred template counts. Generation probabilities in a later analysis came from a VDJ recombination model fitted to out-of-frame rearrangements, and those results were checked against IGoR. In a later analysis, hypergeometric tests were used to score TCR-TCR, TCR-HLA and TCR-CMV co-occurrence, with a repertoire-size bias correction applied to TCR pairs. A later analysis estimated false discovery rates by permuting HLA or CMV assignments 20 times. In a later analysis, co-occurring TCRs were grouped with DBSCAN, and TCRdist sequence similarity was added when clustering was performed within HLA-allele-positive subsets. For co-occurrence clustering, repertoires with fewer than 30,000 or more than 120,000 public chains were excluded, along with four to six repertoires with anomalous nucleotide sharing. TCRdb obtained this table from immuneACCESS and retained in-frame rearrangements with V and J assigned. These tables miss some clones; where compared with another copy, unresolved V genes account for less than half of the shortfall, and the remainder is unexplained. The V and J calls and clone size come from that table; D and trimming were worked out from the DNA. The table for this sample lists under 150,000 clones; 82% of them were counted only once. More than 2.5% of the sample belongs to the ten largest clones.

The cohort consisted of more than 650 healthy bone marrow donors. All cohort members were sampled while nominally healthy, although unrecorded immune exposures were likely present. The donor was CMV seronegative and belonged to the group of over 350 seronegative cohort members. A peripheral blood sample was collected from each donor, and TCR beta sequencing was performed on peripheral blood mononuclear cells. The Qiagen DNeasy Blood Extraction Kit was used to extract genomic DNA from the blood cell samples. Material for sequencing was PBMCs. The TCR was taken from a male donor in good health and CMV-seronegative. Recombination linked TRBV4-3 to TRBJ1-2; the D region possibly corresponds to TRBD1 (5 bases align). The DNA is as follows: TGCGCCAGCAGCCAAGATTGGGGGAGGGCCTATGGCTACACCTTC. It specifies CASSQDWGRAYGYTF.